These 25 T cell receptor beta chains originate from one sample sequenced in a study of shared clonotypes between healthy human individuals. The naive CD8 fraction comprised CD45RO-negative cells positively selected for CCR7 and excluded terminally differentiated effector memory CD45RA+ cells. The repertoire was sequenced with immunoSEQ multiplex PCR; TCRdb's copy has only in-frame clones and lacks some. This sample yields around 550,000 clones, of which 95% are seen a single time; 0.11% belongs to the top ten. Input material: naive CD8+ T cells sorted from blood. Receptor source: a woman aged 25 to 39 in good health.

This rearrangement joins TRBV29-1 to TRBJ1-1, with D uncertain. V lost 5 bases and J lost 2, with 15 bases in between. Germline CDR1 and CDR2: SQVTM and ANQGSEA. This CDR3 is 14 amino acids long. This CDR3 reads CSVRIAQRNTEAFF. For the CDR3, the DNA is TGCAGCGTTAGAATCGCGCAGAGAAACACTGAAGCTTTCTTT.

V is TRBV6-1 and J is TRBJ2-7, with 10 bases that match TRBD2. The CDR3 has 16 amino acids. V shed 3 bases and J 0 bases; nucleotides not matched to a gene: 5. Looked up from germline, CDR1 is MNHNS and CDR2 is SASEGT. CDR3 DNA: TGTGCCAGCAGTGATAGCCCTAGCGGGAGCTCCTACGAGCAGTACTTC. Amino acid sequence: CASSDSPSGSSYEQYF.

This sequence joins TRBV29-1 and TRBJ2-7, with D possibly being TRBD1 (5 bases). Germline CDR1 SQVTM, CDR2 ANQGSEA. The CDR3 loop spans 14 amino acids. V dropped 4 bases and J dropped 3 bases, with 16 bases sitting between them. The CDR3 DNA sequence: TGCAGCGTTGTCTATTCAGGGCCGGGCTACGAGCAGTACTTC. Translating it yields CSVVYSGPGYEQYF.

This chain uses TRBV5-1 with TRBJ2-7; D perhaps matches TRBD1 (6 bases). Trimming shortened V by 4 bases and J by 1 base, and 15 bases separated the two germline ends. Germline V gene data show CDR1 as SGHRS and CDR2 as YFSETQ. This CDR3 spans 15 amino acids. CDR3 sequence: CASSGSGQMSYEQYF. The CDR3, as DNA: TGCGCCAGCAGCGGCTCCGGACAGATGTCCTACGAGCAGTACTTC.

This rearrangement joins TRBV27 to TRBJ1-2; D may be TRBD1 (5 bases). The CDR3 extends over 11 amino acids. Germline assignment: CDR1 MNHEY and CDR2 SMNVEV (reference sequence). DNA of the CDR3: TGTGCTTCAGGGTTCGGCTATGGCTACACCTTC. Translating gives CASGFGYGYTF.

Here the CDR3 reads CASSLDRAVYEQYF. The CDR3 DNA reads as TGTGCCAGCAGTTTGGACAGGGCGGTCTACGAGCAGTACTTC. The chain links TRBV28 to TRBJ2-7; 8 nucleotides line up with TRBD1. Germline-derived CDR1 and CDR2 are MDHEN and SYDVKM. Trimming removed 3 bases from V and 3 bases from J; junction bases left unmatched: 4. CDR3 size: 14 residues.

This chain uses TRBV27 with TRBJ1-5; D may be TRBD1 (5 bases). Germline V lookup: CDR1 MNHEY, CDR2 SMNVEV (reference sequence). Deletions cut 2 bases from V and 5 bases from J, with 28 bases between. The CDR3 runs to 20 residues. The CDR3: CASSLTVPGPHDHPHQPQHF. Written as DNA, the CDR3 is TGTGCCAGCAGTTTAACCGTCCCGGGACCTCATGACCATCCCCATCAGCCCCAGCATTTT.

V usage is TRBV19 and J usage is TRBJ2-7, with 7 bases matching TRBD2. This CDR3 is built from 13 residues. Unmatched junction bases numbered 5, after V lost 6 bases and J lost 3 bases. Germline V gives CDR1 LNHDA, CDR2 SQIVND (reference sequence). The CDR3 sequence is CASSPGLGYEQYF. CDR3 in DNA: TGTGCCAGTAGCCCCGGACTAGGCTACGAGCAGTACTTC.

This clone turned up a few times. This chain joins TRBV27 and TRBJ2-7; D tentatively reads TRBD1 or TRBD2 (5 bases each). This CDR3 has 16 amino acids. Germline CDR1 and CDR2: MNHEY and SMNVEV (reference sequence). V was shortened by 7 bases and J by 0 bases, with 19 bases between the two germline ends. The CDR3 protein is CASNPLPGTNSYEQYF. DNA for the CDR3: TGTGCCAGCAATCCCCTTCCGGGGACGAACTCCTACGAGCAGTACTTC.

DNA for the CDR3: TGTGCCAGCACAGCATTAGCGGGAGCAATCACAGATACGCAGTATTTT. Translation: CASTALAGAITDTQYF. The rearrangement links TRBV28 to TRBJ2-3; 9 nucleotides match TRBD2. Germline V gives CDR1 MDHEN, CDR2 SYDVKM. This CDR3 spans 16 amino acids. Trimming removed 7 bases from V and 2 bases from J; junction bases left unmatched: 10.

This clone was found once. V gene TRBV1 combines with J gene TRBJ1-3; the DNA was not used to check the table's D call, TRBD1. TRBV1 has pseudogene status. The CDR3 runs to 16 residues. This CDR3 reads CTSPSQGEEAFNTIYF. The CDR3 coding sequence is TGCACCAGCCCCTCCCAGGGGGAGGAGGCCTTTAACACCATATATTTT.

In this sample, this clone turned up once. The chain carries TRBV7-3 and TRBJ2-1, with a weak D call TRBD2 (5 bases). The V gene lost 4 bases and the J gene lost 6 bases, with 10 bases spanning the gap. Germline assignment: CDR1 SGHTA and CDR2 FQGTGA. The CDR3 extends over 13 amino acids. The CDR3 sequence is CASSSGISNEQFF. CDR3 bases: TGTGCCAGCAGCTCCGGGATTTCCAATGAGCAGTTCTTC.

The rearrangement joins TRBV4-1 to TRBJ2-5; 8 bases align to TRBD2. TRBJ2-7 matches the DNA end more closely, so the J call is doubtful. This CDR3 comprises 15 residues. CDR1 and CDR2 (germline): MGHRA, YSYEKL. The CDR3 nucleotides read TGCGCCAGCAGCCAAGAAAGCCTAGCGGGCTACGAGCAGTACTTC. This codes for CASSQESLAGYEQYF.

The chain carries TRBV28 and TRBJ2-7; no reliable D call. This CDR3 has 11 residues. CDR1 MDHEN and CDR2 SYDVKM come from the germline V gene. The V gene lost 4 bases and the J gene lost 3 bases, with 4 bases spanning the gap. CDR3 residues: CASSYGYEQYF. The CDR3 region has the DNA TGTGCCAGCAGTTACGGCTACGAGCAGTACTTC.

This chain joins TRBV9 and TRBJ2-2, with D uncertain. The CDR3 sequence is 16 residues long. Germline V gene data show CDR1 as SGDLS and CDR2 as YYNGEE. Trimming pared 3 bases from V and 6 bases from J, leaving 18 bases between. CDR3 DNA: TGTGCCAGCAGCGATTATAAGGTGGGGATTCCCGGGGAGCTGTTTTTT. Translated, it gives CASSDYKVGIPGELFF. Supplemented by reference TRBV9 and TRBJ2-2, the full variable domain reads DSGVTQTPKHLITATGQRVTLRCSPRSGDLSVYWYQQSLDQGLQFLIQYYNGEERAKGNILERFSAQQFPDLHSELNLSSLELGDSALYFCASSDYKVGIPGELFFGEGSRLTVL.

This clone is a singleton in its sample. This chain uses TRBV4-2 with TRBJ1-4; no clear D gene. Trimming stripped 5 bases from V and 5 bases from J, with 15 bases between. The V gene's germline CDR1 is LGHNA and CDR2 YNFKEQ. This CDR3 region has 15 residues. In nucleotides, the CDR3 is TGTGCCAGCAGCTCTACCCCTACTTGGAATGAAAAACTGTTTTTT. As protein: CASSSTPTWNEKLFF.

The V and J genes are TRBV4-1 and TRBJ1-1; no clear D. The CDR3 runs to 14 residues. Trimming pared 4 bases from V and 6 bases from J, leaving 15 bases between. The V gene's germline CDR1 is MGHRA and CDR2 YSYEKL. The chain's CDR3 is CASSPSDRWAEAFF. CDR3 sequence (DNA): TGCGCCAGCAGCCCTAGTGATAGGTGGGCTGAAGCTTTCTTT.

V is TRBV13 and J is TRBJ2-7, with a tentative D call TRBD1 (5 bases). Per the germline V gene, CDR1 is PRHDT and CDR2 is FYEKMQ (reference sequence). V was clipped by 0 bases and J by 4 bases, with 10 bases between them. The CDR3 has 14 amino acids. The CDR3 DNA reads as TGTGCCAGCAGCTTAGGGGACAACGCTTACGAGCAGTACTTC. Protein product: CASSLGDNAYEQYF.

For this clone: The same CDR3 arises from other DNA sequences in this sample as well. V and J are TRBV5-1 and TRBJ2-5; unclear D gene. The J call may be in error: the DNA end matches TRBJ2-7 better. This CDR3 spans 11 amino acids. The germline V gene has CDR1 SGHRS and CDR2 YFSETQ. The CDR3 sequence: CASSLGYEQYF. The CDR3 DNA sequence: TGCGCCAGCAGCTTGGGTTACGAGCAGTACTTC.

J is TRBJ1-5 and V is TRBV27, with 8 positions matching TRBD1. Trimming cost V 5 bases and J 3 bases; bases outside gene matches: 3. Germline-derived CDR1 and CDR2 are MNHEY and SMNVEV (reference sequence). The CDR3 contains 14 residues. DNA of the CDR3: TGTGCCAGCAGTGTGGACAGGGCCAATCAGCCCCAGCATTTT. It yields the protein CASSVDRANQPQHF.

J is TRBJ1-1 and V is TRBV29-1, with D hard to call. Germline CDR1 is SQVTM and CDR2 is ANQGSEA. The CDR3 covers 11 residues. The V end lost 4 bases, the J end lost 2 bases, and 5 bases lay between the germline ends. CDR3 region: CSVAQNTEAFF. CDR3 in DNA: TGCAGCGTTGCCCAAAACACTGAAGCTTTCTTT. Full variable domain (outside the CDR3, taken from reference TRBV29-1 and TRBJ1-1): SAVISQKPSRDICQRGTSLTIQCQVDSQVTMMFWYRQQPGQSLTLIATANQGSEATYESGFVIDKFPISRPNLTFSTLTVSNMSPEDSSIYLCSVAQNTEAFFGQGTRLTVV.

The chain combines TRBV6-5 with TRBJ2-7; D may be TRBD2 (6 bases). The length of the CDR3 is 15 residues. CDR1 and CDR2 (germline): MNHEY, SVGAGI. V was shortened by 4 bases and J by 1 base, with 14 bases between the two germline ends. The CDR3 DNA reads as TGTGCCAGCAGTTTGAGAAGGGACTGGTCCTACGAGCAGTACTTC. Amino acid sequence: CASSLRRDWSYEQYF.

This sequence joins TRBV4-2 and TRBJ2-5; D is ambiguous. The V end was cut by 0 bases, the J end by 3 bases, with 17 bases between. The CDR3 has 17 residues. In germline, CDR1 is LGHNA, CDR2 YNFKEQ. CDR3 region: CASSQDWSQSEKETQYF. The CDR3 DNA is TGTGCCAGCAGCCAAGATTGGTCTCAATCAGAAAAAGAGACCCAGTACTTC.

The CDR3 sequence: CASSLTGVGYEQYF. CDR3 nucleotide sequence: TGTGCCAGCAGTCTTACAGGGGTAGGCTACGAGCAGTACTTC. The chain links TRBV28 to TRBJ2-7; 7 bases align to TRBD1. V lost 5 bases and J lost 3; bases outside the gene matches: 7. The CDR3 covers 14 residues. CDR1 and CDR2 (germline): MDHEN, SYDVKM.

For the CDR3, the DNA is TGTGCCAGCAGTTCAACGACTGCCTATAGCAATCAGCCCCAGCATTTT. Protein product: CASSSTTAYSNQPQHF. This sequence joins TRBV27 and TRBJ1-5; no firm D call. This CDR3 is built from 16 residues. Trimming removed 4 bases at V and 0 bases at J, with 13 bases between. In germline, CDR1 is MNHEY, CDR2 SMNVEV (reference sequence).